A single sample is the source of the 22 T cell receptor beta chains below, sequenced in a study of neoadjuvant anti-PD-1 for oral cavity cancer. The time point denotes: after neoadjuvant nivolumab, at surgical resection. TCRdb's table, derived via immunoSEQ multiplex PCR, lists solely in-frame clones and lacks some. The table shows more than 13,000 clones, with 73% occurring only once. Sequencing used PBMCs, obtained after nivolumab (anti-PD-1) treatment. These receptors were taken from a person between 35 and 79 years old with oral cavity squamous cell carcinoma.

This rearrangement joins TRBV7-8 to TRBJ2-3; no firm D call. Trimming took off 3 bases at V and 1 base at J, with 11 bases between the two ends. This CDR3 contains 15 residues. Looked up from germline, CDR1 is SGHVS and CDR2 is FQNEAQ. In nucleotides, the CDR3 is TGTGCCAGCAGCTTCGAAGGCGTTGGCACAGATACGCAGTATTTT. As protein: CASSFEGVGTDTQYF.

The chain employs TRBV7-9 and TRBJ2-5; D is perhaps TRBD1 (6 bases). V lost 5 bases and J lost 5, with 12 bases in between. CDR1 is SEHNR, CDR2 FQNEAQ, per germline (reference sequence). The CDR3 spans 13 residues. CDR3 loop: CASSLDSGETQYF. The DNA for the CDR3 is TGTGCCAGCAGCCTGGACAGTGGCGAGACCCAGTACTTC.

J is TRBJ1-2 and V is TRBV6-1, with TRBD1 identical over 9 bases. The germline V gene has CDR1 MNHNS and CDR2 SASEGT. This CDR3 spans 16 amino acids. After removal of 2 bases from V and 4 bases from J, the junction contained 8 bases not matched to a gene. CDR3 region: CASSESPGQGIYGYTF. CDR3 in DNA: TGTGCCAGCAGTGAATCTCCGGGACAGGGTATCTATGGCTACACCTTC.

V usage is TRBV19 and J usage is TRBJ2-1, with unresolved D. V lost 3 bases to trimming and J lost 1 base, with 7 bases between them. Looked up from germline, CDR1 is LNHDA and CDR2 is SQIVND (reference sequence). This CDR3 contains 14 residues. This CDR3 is CASSITRSYNEQFF. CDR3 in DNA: TGTGCCAGTAGTATCACCAGGTCCTACAATGAGCAGTTCTTC.

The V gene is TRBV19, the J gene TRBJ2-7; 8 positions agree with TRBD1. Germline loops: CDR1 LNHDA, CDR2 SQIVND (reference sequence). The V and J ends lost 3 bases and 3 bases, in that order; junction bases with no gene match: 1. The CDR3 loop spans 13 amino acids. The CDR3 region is CASSIGQGYEQYF. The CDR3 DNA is TGTGCCAGTAGTATCGGACAGGGCTACGAGCAGTACTTC.

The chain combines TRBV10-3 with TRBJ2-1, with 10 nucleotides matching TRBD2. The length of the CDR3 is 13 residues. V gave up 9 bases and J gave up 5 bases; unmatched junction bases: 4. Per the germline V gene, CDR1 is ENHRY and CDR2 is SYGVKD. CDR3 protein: CAIKREGDNEQFF. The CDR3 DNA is TGTGCCATTAAGCGGGAGGGCGACAATGAGCAGTTCTTC.

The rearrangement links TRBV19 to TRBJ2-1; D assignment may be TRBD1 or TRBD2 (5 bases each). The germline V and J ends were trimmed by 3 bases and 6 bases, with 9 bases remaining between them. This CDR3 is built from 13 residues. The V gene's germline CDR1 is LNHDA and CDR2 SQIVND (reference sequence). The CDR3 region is CASSMGLANEQFF. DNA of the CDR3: TGTGCCAGTAGTATGGGGCTAGCCAATGAGCAGTTCTTC.

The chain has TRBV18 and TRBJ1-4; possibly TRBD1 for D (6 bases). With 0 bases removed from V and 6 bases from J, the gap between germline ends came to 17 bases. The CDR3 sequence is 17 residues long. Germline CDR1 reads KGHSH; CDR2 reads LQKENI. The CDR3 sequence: CASSPPVGGGHHEKLFF. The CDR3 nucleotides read TGTGCCAGCTCACCACCGGTCGGAGGGGGACACCATGAAAAACTGTTTTTT.

The CDR3 nucleotides read TGTGCCAGTAGTACCTTAACAGGCAATCAGCCCCAGCATTTT. This encodes CASSTLTGNQPQHF. The V gene is TRBV19, the J gene TRBJ1-5; D is ambiguous. The length of the CDR3 is 14 residues. V was clipped by 4 bases and J by 2 bases, with 9 bases between them. The germline V gene has CDR1 LNHDA and CDR2 SQIVND (reference sequence).

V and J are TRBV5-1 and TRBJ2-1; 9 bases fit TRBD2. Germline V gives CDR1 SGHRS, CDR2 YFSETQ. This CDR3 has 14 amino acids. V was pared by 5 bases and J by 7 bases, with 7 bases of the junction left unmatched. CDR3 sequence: CASRMGLAGNEQFF. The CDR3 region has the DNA TGCGCCAGCAGAATGGGACTAGCAGGGAATGAGCAGTTCTTC.

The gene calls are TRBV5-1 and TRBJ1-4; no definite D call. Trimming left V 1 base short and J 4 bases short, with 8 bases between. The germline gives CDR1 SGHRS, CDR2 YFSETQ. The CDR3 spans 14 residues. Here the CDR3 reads CASSLSGGNEKLFF. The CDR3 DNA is TGCGCCAGCAGCTTGAGCGGCGGTAATGAAAAACTGTTTTTT.

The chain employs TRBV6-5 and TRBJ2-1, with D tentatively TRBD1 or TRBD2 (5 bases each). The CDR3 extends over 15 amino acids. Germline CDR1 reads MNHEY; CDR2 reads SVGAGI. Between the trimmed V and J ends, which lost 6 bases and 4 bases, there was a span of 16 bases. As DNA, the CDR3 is TGTGCCAGCAGCCTAACCCGAGGGGCGTACAATGAGCAGTTCTTC. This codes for CASSLTRGAYNEQFF.

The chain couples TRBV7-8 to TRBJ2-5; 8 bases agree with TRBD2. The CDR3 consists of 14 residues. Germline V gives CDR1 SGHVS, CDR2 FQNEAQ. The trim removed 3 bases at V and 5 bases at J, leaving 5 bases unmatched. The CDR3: CASSFRLAGETQYF. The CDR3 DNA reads TGTGCCAGCAGCTTCCGGCTAGCGGGTGAGACCCAGTACTTC.

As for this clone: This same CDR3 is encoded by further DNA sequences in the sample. The CDR3 DNA sequence: TGTGCCTGGGGGGGTCGGGGCTTCGATGGCTACACCTTC. Translated: CAWGGRGFDGYTF. The chain couples TRBV30 to TRBJ1-2; maybe TRBD1 (5 bases). The CDR3 loop spans 13 amino acids. The germline V gene has CDR1 GTSNPN and CDR2 SVGIG (reference sequence). The germline V and J ends were trimmed by 5 bases and 6 bases, with 16 bases remaining between them. Drawing the rest from reference TRBV30 and TRBJ1-2, the complete variable domain is SQTIHQWPATLVQPVGSPLSLECTVEGTSNPNLYWYRQAAGRGLQLLFYSVGIGQISSEVPQNLSASRPQDRQFILSSKKLLLSDSGFYLCAWGGRGFDGYTFGSGTRLTVV.

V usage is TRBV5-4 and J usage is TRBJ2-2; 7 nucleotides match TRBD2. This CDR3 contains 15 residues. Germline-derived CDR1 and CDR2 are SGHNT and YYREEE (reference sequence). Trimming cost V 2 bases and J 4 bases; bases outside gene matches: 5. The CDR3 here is CASSFSGSFTGELFF. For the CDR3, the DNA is TGTGCCAGCAGCTTTAGCGGGTCATTCACCGGGGAGCTGTTTTTT.

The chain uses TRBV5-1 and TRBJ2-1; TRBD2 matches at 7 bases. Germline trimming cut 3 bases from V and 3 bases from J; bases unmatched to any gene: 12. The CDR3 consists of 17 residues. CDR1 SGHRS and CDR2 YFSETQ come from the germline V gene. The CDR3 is CASSSGATGTIYNEQFF. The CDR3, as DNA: TGCGCCAGCAGCTCCGGAGCGACCGGGACTATCTACAATGAGCAGTTCTTC. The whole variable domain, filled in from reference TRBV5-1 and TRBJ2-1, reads KAGVTQTPRYLIKTRGQQVTLSCSPISGHRSVSWYQQTPGQGLQFLFEYFSETQRNKGNFPGRFSGRQFSNSRSEMNVSTLELGDSALYLCASSSGATGTIYNEQFFGPGTRLTVL.

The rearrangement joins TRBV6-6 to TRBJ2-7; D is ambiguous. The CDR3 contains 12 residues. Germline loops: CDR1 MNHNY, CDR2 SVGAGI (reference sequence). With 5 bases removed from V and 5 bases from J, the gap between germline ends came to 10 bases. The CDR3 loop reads CASSRTEDEQYF. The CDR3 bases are TGTGCCAGCAGTCGAACAGAGGACGAGCAGTACTTC.

CDR3 protein: CASSYSWGGRRDEQFF. CDR3 DNA sequence: TGTGCCAGCAGTTACTCTTGGGGGGGCCGGCGGGACGAGCAGTTCTTC. The rearrangement joins TRBV6-5 to TRBJ2-1; D possibly corresponds to TRBD2 (7 bases). Germline V lookup: CDR1 MNHEY, CDR2 SVGAGI. The V gene lost 0 bases and the J gene lost 10 bases, with 19 bases spanning the gap. The length of the CDR3 is 16 residues.

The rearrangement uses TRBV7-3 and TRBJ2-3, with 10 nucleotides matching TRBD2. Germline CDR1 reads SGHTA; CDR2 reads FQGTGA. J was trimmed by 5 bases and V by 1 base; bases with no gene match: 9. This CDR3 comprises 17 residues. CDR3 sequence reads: CASSLSPSGSGEDTQYF. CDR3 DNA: TGTGCCAGCAGCTTAAGTCCTAGCGGGAGCGGGGAAGATACGCAGTATTTT.

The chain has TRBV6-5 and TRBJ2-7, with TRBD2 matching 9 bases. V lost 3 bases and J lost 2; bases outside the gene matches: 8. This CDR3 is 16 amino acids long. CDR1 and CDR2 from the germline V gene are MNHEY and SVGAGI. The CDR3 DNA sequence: TGTGCCAGCAGTTATTCTGTAGCGGGAGACCCCTACGAGCAGTACTTC. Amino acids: CASSYSVAGDPYEQYF.

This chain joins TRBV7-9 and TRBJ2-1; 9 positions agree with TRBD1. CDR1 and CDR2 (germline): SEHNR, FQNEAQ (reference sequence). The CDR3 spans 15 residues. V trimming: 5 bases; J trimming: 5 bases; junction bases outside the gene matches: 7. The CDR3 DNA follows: TGTGCCAGCAGCCTCCCGGGGACAGGGAACAATGAGCAGTTCTTC. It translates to CASSLPGTGNNEQFF. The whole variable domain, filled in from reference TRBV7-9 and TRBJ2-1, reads DTGVSQNPRHKITKRGQNVTFRCDPISEHNRLYWYRQTLGQGPEFLTYFQNEAQLEKSRLLSDRFSAERPKGSFSTLEIQRTEQGDSAMYLCASSLPGTGNNEQFFGPGTRLTVL.

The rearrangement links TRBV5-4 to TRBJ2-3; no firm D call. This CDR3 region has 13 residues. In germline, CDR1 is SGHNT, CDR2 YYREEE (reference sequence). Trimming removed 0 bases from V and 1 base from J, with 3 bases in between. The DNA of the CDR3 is TGTGCCAGCAGCTTGGGGGGCACAGATACGCAGTATTTT. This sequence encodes CASSLGGTDTQYF.